In its sample, the clone carrying this T cell receptor beta chain was seen once. TCRdb keeps only in-frame clones here, not all; method: immunoSEQ multiplex PCR. The sample has a few thousand clones, 78% seen once. Patient tissue came from resections in Japan or China, 2014–2017. Two lung cancer pathologists independently confirmed each histologic diagnosis. The entry originates in a study of immune evolution from preneoplasia to lung adenocarcinoma. The germline V gene has CDR1 SNHLY and CDR2 FYNNEI. V was shortened by 7 bases and J by 0 bases, with 7 bases between the two germline ends. The CDR3 is made up of 12 amino acids.

This sequence joins TRBV2 and TRBJ2-7; the D gene is possibly TRBD1 (5 bases). The sequenced sample consisted of FFPE adjacent normal lung tissue. This sequence originates from a donor of 70 years or more with lung adenocarcinoma. For the CDR3, the DNA is TGTGCCAGCAAGGGGAACTCCTACGAGCAGTACTTC. It yields the protein CASKGNSYEQYF.